A single sample is the source of the 17 T cell receptor beta chains below, sequenced in a study of CD8+CD57+ T cells in acquired aplastic anemia. Selection for sequencing was limited to patients who had shown CD8+CD57+ cell expansion by flow cytometry. Genomic DNA provided the template from which TCR beta VDJ and CDR3 profiles were obtained. From the reads, TCRdb called clonotypes with MiXCR, one entry per CDR3 protein. The sample contains nearly 60,000 distinct CDR3 sequences, around 60% of which appear only once. What was sequenced was sorted CD4+, CD8+, or CD8+CD57+ T cells (not recorded which) from PBMCs. The receptors stem from a human donor with aplastic anemia.

V gene TRBV29-1 combines with J gene TRBJ2-7; 10 nucleotides align to TRBD1. V gave up 2 bases and J gave up 3 bases; unmatched junction bases: 7. Germline assignment: CDR1 SQVTM and CDR2 ANQGSEA. The CDR3 length is 15 residues. In DNA, the CDR3 is TGCAGCGTTGAAAGGGACAGGGGTGCGGACTACGAGCAGTACTTC. Its translation: CSVERDRGADYEQYF.

This clonotype was seen repeatedly, ten times or more. The chain is built from TRBV19 and TRBJ2-3; D call uncertain. Per the germline V gene, CDR1 is LNHDA and CDR2 is SQIVND (reference sequence). This CDR3 comprises 14 residues. The V end lost 5 bases, the J end lost 5 bases, and 14 bases lay between the germline ends. The DNA of the CDR3 is TGTGCCAGTAGTGGGCATATGCCCCGAGATACGCAGTATTTT. This codes for CASSGHMPRDTQYF.

On this clonotype itself: This clone may be a read error of a much larger clone one base away. The chain has TRBV11-1 and TRBJ2-1; no definite D call. CDR3 length: 15 residues. The germline V gene encodes CDR1 SGHAT and CDR2 FQDESV (reference sequence). The CDR3 DNA sequence: TGTGCCAGCAGCTTAGCGCGGTTCATGAACAATAAGCAGTTCTTC. This encodes CASSLARFMNNKQFF.

The sample holds many counts of this clonotype. The chain has TRBV13 and TRBJ2-5; maybe TRBD1 (6 bases). This CDR3 is built from 21 residues. The V end lost 2 bases, the J end lost 0 bases, and 28 bases lay between the germline ends. Germline V CDR1 and CDR2: PRHDT, FYEKMQ (reference sequence). CDR3 nucleotides: TGTGCCAGCAGCTTAACCGCTGGATTTCCCTCTCCTTGGACAGACCAAGAGACCCAGTACTTC. Translating gives CASSLTAGFPSPWTDQETQYF.

In regard to this clonotype: This sequence may be a read error, since a much larger clone differs from it by one base. The chain has TRBV11-1 and TRBJ2-1; a possible D gene is TRBD2 (5 bases). Germline V gene data show CDR1 as SGHAT and CDR2 as FQDESV (reference sequence). The CDR3 loop spans 18 amino acids. CDR3 in DNA: TGTGTCAGCAGCTTAGCGCGAATTTCCGGGCGGACGTACAATGAGCAGTTCTTC. Residues: CVSSLARISGRTYNEQFF.

This clonotype was observed many times. This chain joins TRBV27 and TRBJ1-6; possibly TRBD1 for D (5 bases). The germline CDR1 and CDR2 sequences are MNHEY and SMNVEV (reference sequence). V gave up 1 base and J gave up 4 bases, with 14 bases separating them. The CDR3 covers 17 residues. The CDR3 loop reads CASSLFGGAGYNSPLHF. The CDR3 DNA sequence: TGTGCCAGCAGTTTATTTGGAGGGGCCGGATATAATTCACCCCTCCACTTT.

The gene calls are TRBV29-1 and TRBJ2-5; 11 bases line up with TRBD1. Germline-derived CDR1 and CDR2 are SQVTM and ANQGSEA. The CDR3 has 14 residues. V lost 3 bases to trimming and J lost 4 bases; unmatched junction nucleotides: 4. In DNA, the CDR3 is TGCAGCGTTGACGGACAGGGGGCCTCAGAGACCCAGTACTTC. This encodes CSVDGQGASETQYF.

The J gene is TRBJ1-6, the V gene TRBV7-6, with 7 bases aligning to TRBD1. Germline loops: CDR1 SGHVS, CDR2 FNYEAQ. After removal of 6 bases from V and 3 bases from J, the junction contained 8 bases not matched to a gene. The CDR3 spans 16 residues. This CDR3 reads CASSPDRVGYNSPLHF. CDR3 sequence (DNA): TGTGCCAGCAGTCCAGACAGGGTCGGCTATAATTCACCCCTCCACTTT.

Ten or more counts support this clonotype. The chain carries TRBV27 and TRBJ1-5; 7 bases map to TRBD1. The germline CDR1 and CDR2 sequences are MNHEY and SMNVEV (reference sequence). This CDR3 spans 14 amino acids. Trimming removed 4 bases from V and 3 bases from J; junction bases left unmatched: 3. The CDR3 reads CASSSTGLNQPQHF. CDR3 nucleotides: TGTGCCAGCAGTTCGACAGGGCTCAATCAGCCCCAGCATTTT.

This sequence joins TRBV10-3 and TRBJ1-2; D is perhaps TRBD1 (5 bases). Germline lookup yields CDR1 ENHRY and CDR2 SYGVKD. This CDR3 comprises 15 residues. V was clipped by 3 bases and J by 3 bases, with 14 bases between them. The CDR3 nucleotides are TGTGCCATCAGTGAAATATTCTGGGGGGACTATGGCTACACCTTC. As protein: CAISEIFWGDYGYTF.

CDR3 in amino acids: CASSLALATVGGYGSPLHF. The CDR3 DNA follows: TGTGCCAGCAGCTTAGCGCTCGCTACGGTTGGGGGTTACGGGTCACCCCTCCACTTT. The V and J genes are TRBV11-1 and TRBJ1-6, with D possibly matching TRBD1 (5 bases). Looked up from germline, CDR1 is SGHAT and CDR2 is FQDESV (reference sequence). The germline V and J ends were trimmed by 0 bases and 10 bases, with 25 bases remaining between them. The CDR3 totals 19 residues.

This chain connects TRBV11-3 to TRBJ2-1, with TRBD2 identical over 8 bases. Germline V gives CDR1 SGHNT, CDR2 YENEEA. The V segment lost 5 bases and the J segment 12 bases; nucleotides outside the gene matches: 9. The CDR3 runs to 13 residues. For the CDR3, the DNA is TGTGCCAGCAGCCTTGCAGCGGGAGATGGGCAGTTCTTC. The encoded protein is CASSLAAGDGQFF.

This clonotype was detected once. The chain is built from TRBV9 and TRBJ2-7; D remains unclear. Trimming shortened V by 5 bases and J by 7 bases, and 4 bases separated the two germline ends. CDR3 length: 9 residues. Germline assignment: CDR1 SGDLS and CDR2 YYNGEE. CDR3 sequence reads: CASREEQYF. The CDR3 DNA sequence: TGTGCCAGCAGGGAAGAGCAGTACTTC. Complete variable domain (other parts from reference TRBV9 and TRBJ2-7): DSGVTQTPKHLITATGQRVTLRCSPRSGDLSVYWYQQSLDQGLQFLIQYYNGEERAKGNILERFSAQQFPDLHSELNLSSLELGDSALYFCASREEQYFGPGTRLTVT.

This sequence joins TRBV10-3 and TRBJ2-1; D not certain. This CDR3 has 12 residues. Looked up from germline, CDR1 is ENHRY and CDR2 is SYGVKD. V lost 3 bases and J lost 9, with 9 bases in between. The CDR3 here is CAISDPRFEQFF. In DNA form, the CDR3 reads TGTGCCATCAGTGACCCACGTTTTGAGCAGTTCTTC.

A word on this clonotype: A read error may explain this, as a much larger clone is one base away. This rearrangement joins TRBV4-1 to TRBJ1-1, with D maybe TRBD1 (5 bases). V dropped 4 bases and J dropped 1 base, with 7 bases sitting between them. The length of the CDR3 is 13 residues. Looked up from germline, CDR1 is MGHRA and CDR2 is YSYEKL. In nucleotides, the CDR3 is TGCGCCAGCAGCCCTACAGGGAACACTGAAGCTTTCTTT. Its translation is CASSPTGNTEAFF.

This chain joins TRBV2 and TRBJ1-1; no reliable D call. Trimming shortened V by 1 base and J by 1 base, and 4 bases separated the two germline ends. CDR1 SNHLY and CDR2 FYNNEI come from the germline V gene. This CDR3 has 13 amino acids. As DNA, the CDR3 is TGTGCCAGCAGTGAAGGGTCGAACACTGAAGCTTTCTTT. Amino acids: CASSEGSNTEAFF. The full variable domain, rest sourced from reference TRBV2 and TRBJ1-1, is EPEVTQTPSHQVTQMGQEVILRCVPISNHLYFYWYRQILGQKVEFLVSFYNNEISEKSEIFDDQFSVERPDGSNFTLKIRSTKLEDSAMYFCASSEGSNTEAFFGQGTRLTVV.

The table lists this clonotype with a few counts. V and J are TRBV6-1 and TRBJ1-1; 7 nucleotides agree with TRBD1. J lost 7 bases, V lost 7 bases, and 12 bases had no gene match. The germline CDR1 and CDR2 sequences are MNHNS and SASEGT. The CDR3 is made up of 14 amino acids. The CDR3 DNA is TGTGCCAGCAATCAAGGGGGCCCCCTTGGTGAAGCTTTCTTT. Translating it yields CASNQGGPLGEAFF.